This T cell receptor beta chain stems from a study of shared clonotypes between healthy human individuals. As for the study in general: Donors were two women and three men aged 18 to 49. Study outcomes and limitations: The study found about 5.1% of naive CD4 clonotypes shared across a handful of donors.

V lost 2 bases and J lost 2, with 12 bases in between. Germline CDR1 SQVTM, CDR2 ANQGSEA. The CDR3 is 14 residues long. Roughly 210 ng DNA, approximately 30,000 T cell genomes, went into each sorted-subset replicate PCR. TCRdb keeps only in-frame clones here, not all; method: immunoSEQ multiplex PCR. The sample lists millions of clones, 90% to 95% occurring once. Of note for this clone: Antigen unknown.

This TCR was sampled from a man younger than 35 in good health. The sample consisted of naive CD4+ T cells sorted from blood. Sample subset: CD45RA+ positively selected. This rearrangement joins TRBV29-1 to TRBJ2-5; D is undetermined. CDR3 loop: CSVEYLGSQETQYF. The DNA of the CDR3 is TGCAGCGTTGAATACTTGGGCAGTCAAGAGACCCAGTACTTC.